Sequencing of this T cell receptor beta chain was carried out in a study of molecular identifiers for immune sequencing clone quantification (dated by TCRdb to 2017 to 2018). At the level of the whole study: In a replicate experiment, RNA from around 20,000 or 100,000 naive CD8 T cells was split into five aliquots, four of which were sequenced. CD8 T cells were used in a methods study to benchmark molecular-identifier clustering-based TCR repertoire sequencing (MIDCIRS) and TCR RNA copy counting. Summary of the overall study and its limitations: Highly expanded clone sizes could be underestimated because identical TCR molecules may share a barcode. Modeling indicated 2.5 to 3.5 TCR RNA copies recovered per cell, compared with about 9.7 by digital PCR, which implies a capture efficiency of about 31%. A single cell's worth of spiked-in Jurkat TCR RNA was reported detectable even among 900,000 to 1,000,000 naive CD8 T cells. Without barcode sub-clustering, chimeric consensus sequences inflated TCR diversity; chimeras reached as high as 47%. In CMV-specific effector cells, over 99% of molecules were held by clones above 20 RNA copies, whereas under 1% of molecules were held by such clones in naive cells. The naive libraries included spiked-in Jurkat TCR RNA (more than nine copies' worth), and this Jurkat TCR RNA is not part of the donor repertoire.

A note on this clonotype: Its antigen target is currently unknown. The final CDR3 position lacks the conserved phenylalanine or tryptophan, pointing to a likely read error.

Naive CD8 T cell libraries were made from roughly 20,000 to 1,000,000 sorted cells using 10%, 30% or 50% of purified RNA. Naive CD8 T cells were FACS-sorted as CD8+CD4-CCR7+CD45RA+ on a BD FACSAria II into RLT Plus buffer. To test detection sensitivity, Jurkat RNA equivalent to approximately nine TCR copies was spiked into samples of about 19,000-1,100,000 naive CD8 T cells. Enrichment of CD8 T cells was performed with RosetteSep CD8+ T Cell Enrichment Cocktail and Ficoll-Paque, after which ACK red cell lysis was carried out. The method behind the library was PCR. Sequencing instrument: NextSeq 500. Bulk TCR libraries were made following a previously described method, with the TCR primers given in Table S5. Purification of total RNA was performed with the Qiagen AllPrep DNA/RNA kit. Before any analysis, reads coming from multiple sequencing runs of the same library were combined into one pool. As for the original processing: Reads were retained only if their TCR constant sequence matched exactly, and those retained reads were trimmed to 150 nt and grouped according to their 12-nt molecular barcodes. Reads within each barcode group were sub-clustered using a 15% Levenshtein threshold, and quality-weighted consensus sequences were constructed for each RNA molecule. Non-functional sequences were discarded, and so were lower-count sequences lying one edit away from another sequence. On the basis of fitting two negative binomial distributions, barcode sub-clusters with fewer than 20% of the maximum read count were discarded. The public reads were reanalyzed by TCRdb: fastp trimming at Q25, MiXCR alignment, in-frame beta chains only. Every CDR3 protein is listed once, alongside the most common genes and DNA of its rows. The V and J calls come from TCRdb's annotation, not from the publication. The sample table lists over 300,000 distinct CDR3 sequences, about a quarter of them with a count of one. Roughly 0.7% of the sample belongs to the ten largest clones.

Ends included, the CDR3 has 14 residues. This entry keeps only the CDR3 DNA: 42 bases, framed from base 1. The TCR sequence derives from a human donor in good health. Some libraries in this study had Jurkat cell RNA spiked in. The chain joins TRBV12-3 or TRBV12-4 to TRBJ1-1; the D gene lacks a confident call. The sample consisted of naive CD8+ T cells from blood, with Jurkat cell RNA spiked in. The meaning of the sample's cell subset or site label: FACS-sorted CD8+CD4-CCR7+CD45RA+ naive T cells. The CDR3 reads as follows: CASSPTVGGTEAFL. At the DNA level, the sequence is TGTGCCAGCAGCCCGACCGTGGGCGGCACTGAGGCTTTCCTT.